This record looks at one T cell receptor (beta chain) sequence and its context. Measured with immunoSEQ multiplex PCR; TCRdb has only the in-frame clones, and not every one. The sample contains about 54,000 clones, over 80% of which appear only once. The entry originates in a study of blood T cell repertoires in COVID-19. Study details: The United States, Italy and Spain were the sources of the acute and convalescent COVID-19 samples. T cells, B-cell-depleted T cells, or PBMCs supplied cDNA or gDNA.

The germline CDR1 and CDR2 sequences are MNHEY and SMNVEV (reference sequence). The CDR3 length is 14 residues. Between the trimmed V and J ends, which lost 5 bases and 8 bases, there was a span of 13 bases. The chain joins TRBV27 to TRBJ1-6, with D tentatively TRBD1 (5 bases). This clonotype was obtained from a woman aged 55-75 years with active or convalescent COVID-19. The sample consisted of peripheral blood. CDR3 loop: CASSAQAGDSPLHF. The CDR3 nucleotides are TGTGCCAGCAGTGCACAGGCGGGGGATTCACCCCTCCACTTT.